This record covers a single T cell receptor (beta chain). The source of the sample is a study of T cell changes during pregnancy in multiple sclerosis. The CDR3 extends over 16 amino acids. Germline lookup yields CDR1 SGHTA and CDR2 FQGNSA. Losses at the gene ends were 2 bases for V and 5 bases for J; bases not matched to a gene: 3. The method was immunoSEQ multiplex PCR; TCRdb's version includes in-frame clones alone and lacks a portion of them. The sample lists around 45,000 clones; 90% to 95% were seen once. This clonotype was sampled from a female donor with multiple sclerosis, enrolled in a pregnancy study. Sequenced material: CD4+ T cells from peripheral blood mononuclear cells, taken before pregnancy. The chain has TRBV7-2 and TRBJ2-3, with TRBD2 matching 14 bases. The CDR3 is CASSLRLAGGEDTQYF. The DNA of the CDR3 is TGTGCCAGCAGCTTAAGACTAGCGGGGGGGGAAGATACGCAGTATTTT. Full variable domain (rest looked up from reference TRBV7-2 and TRBJ2-3): GAGVSQSPSNKVTEKGKDVELRCDPISGHTALYWYRQSLGQGLEFLIYFQGNSAPDKSGLPSDRFSAERTGGSVSTLTIQRTQQEDSAVYLCASSLRLAGGEDTQYFGPGTRLTVL.